The T cell receptor (beta chain) under discussion was sequenced for a study of CD8+ T cells in alopecia areata. The authors extracted RNA and reverse transcribed it into cDNA as the sequencing template. This table comes from immunoSEQ multiplex PCR, and its TCRdb copy is limited to in-frame clones, with some not included. This record lists approximately 280,000 clones, none seen once only, and the top ten clones contain 0.9% to 1.5%. The germline V gene encodes CDR1 FNHDT and CDR2 SITEND (reference sequence). The CDR3 contains 14 residues. Trimming pared 4 bases from V and 4 bases from J, leaving 13 bases between. Sorting of pooled cutaneous lymph node cells used CD4, CD8alpha, NKG2D, NKG2ACE and other markers. This clone has just a few counts. Gene names denote mouse genes. The DNA ends 4 residues before the CDR3 does, and the rest of the CDR3 is filled in from the germline J gene.

This rearrangement joins TRBV19 to TRBJ2-3, with D possibly matching TRBD2 (6 bases). The receptor was derived from a C3H/HeJ mouse with alopecia areata. The MHC haplotype of the strain is H2-k. Specimen: CD4+ T cells sorted from a lymph node. The chain's CDR3 is CASSSRTETETLYF. CDR3 DNA (partial): TGTGCCAGCAGTTCCCGGACTGAAACAGAA.